This T cell receptor beta chain was recovered during a study of shared clonotypes between healthy human individuals. Looking at the study overall: The plates for each donor numbered three CD4 naive, three CD4 memory, two CD8 naive and one CD8 memory.

In the original workflow: As immunoSEQ supplied junction-only sequences (without quality scores), filtering differed. Generated by immunoSEQ multiplex PCR, the TCRdb table keeps only in-frame clones and is missing some. The V and J calls and the clone size are those of that table, but D and trimming were determined from the DNA. This sample has some 1.5 million clones, with 95% to 99% found just once. To note about this clone: Its antigen is not identified.

Study conclusions and caveats: In contrast to clonotypes shared by all four donors, non-shared clonotypes had lower generation probabilities.

CDR3 length: 13 residues. Between the trimmed V and J ends, which lost 4 bases and 8 bases, there was a span of 12 bases. Germline V gene data show CDR1 as SGHTA and CDR2 as FQGNSA. The split of CD4+ cells yielded CD45RA+ naive and CD45RA-negative memory subsets. The sequencing input was naive CD4+ T cells sorted from blood. As for subset: CD45RA+ positively selected. This chain links TRBV7-2 with TRBJ2-1; unclear D gene. The TCR comes from a man aged 25 to 40 in good health. The CDR3 sequence: CASSSFGLYEQFF. The CDR3 DNA reads as TGTGCCAGCAGCTCCTTCGGATTATATGAGCAGTTCTTC. The full variable domain, its missing parts supplied by reference TRBV7-2 and TRBJ2-1, is GAGVSQSPSNKVTEKGKDVELRCDPISGHTALYWYRQSLGQGLEFLIYFQGNSAPDKSGLPSDRFSAERTGGSVSTLTIQRTQQEDSAVYLCASSSFGLYEQFFGPGTRLTVL.